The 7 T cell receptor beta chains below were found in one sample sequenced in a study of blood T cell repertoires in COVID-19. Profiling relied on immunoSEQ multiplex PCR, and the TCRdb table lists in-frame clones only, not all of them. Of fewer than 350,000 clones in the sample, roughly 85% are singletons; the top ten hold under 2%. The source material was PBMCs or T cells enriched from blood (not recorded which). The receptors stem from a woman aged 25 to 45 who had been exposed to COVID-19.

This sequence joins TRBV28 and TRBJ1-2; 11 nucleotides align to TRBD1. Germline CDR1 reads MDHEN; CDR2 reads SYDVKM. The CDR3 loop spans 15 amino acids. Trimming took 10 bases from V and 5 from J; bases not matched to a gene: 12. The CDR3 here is CATGTGGVPGYGYTF. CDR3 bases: TGTGCCACCGGGACAGGGGGAGTGCCTGGGTATGGCTACACCTTC.

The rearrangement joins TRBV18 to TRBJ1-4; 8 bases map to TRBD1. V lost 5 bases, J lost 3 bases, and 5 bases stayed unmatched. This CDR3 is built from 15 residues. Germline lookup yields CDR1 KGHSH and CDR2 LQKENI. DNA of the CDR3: TGTGCCAGCTCATCTGACAGGGGCCCTAATGAAAAACTGTTTTTT. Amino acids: CASSSDRGPNEKLFF. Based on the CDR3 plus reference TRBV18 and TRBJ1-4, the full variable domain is NAGVMQNPRHLVRRRGQEARLRCSPMKGHSHVYWYRQLPEEGLKFMVYLQKENIIDESGMPKERFSAEFPKEGPSILRIQQVVRGDSAAYFCASSSDRGPNEKLFFGSGTQLSVL.

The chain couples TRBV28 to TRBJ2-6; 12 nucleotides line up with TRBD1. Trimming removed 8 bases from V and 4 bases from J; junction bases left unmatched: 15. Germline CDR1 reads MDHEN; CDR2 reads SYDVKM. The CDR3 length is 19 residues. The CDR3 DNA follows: TGTGCCAGCGTCCGGGACAGGGGGCGAGGTAGTTCCGGGGCCAACGTCCTGACTTTC. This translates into CASVRDRGRGSSGANVLTF.

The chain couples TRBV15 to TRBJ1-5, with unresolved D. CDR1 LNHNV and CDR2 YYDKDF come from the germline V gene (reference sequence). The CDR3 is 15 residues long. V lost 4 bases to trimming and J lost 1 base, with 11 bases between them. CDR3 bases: TGTGCCACCAGCACCCTGGGAGAAAGCAATCAGCCCCAGCATTTT. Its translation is CATSTLGESNQPQHF.

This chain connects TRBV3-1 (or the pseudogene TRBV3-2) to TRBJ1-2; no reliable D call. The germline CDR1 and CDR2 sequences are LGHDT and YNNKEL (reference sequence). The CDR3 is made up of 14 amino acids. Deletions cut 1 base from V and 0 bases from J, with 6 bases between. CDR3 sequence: CASSQGRSNYGYTF. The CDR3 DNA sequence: TGTGCCAGCAGCCAAGGGAGATCTAACTATGGCTACACCTTC.

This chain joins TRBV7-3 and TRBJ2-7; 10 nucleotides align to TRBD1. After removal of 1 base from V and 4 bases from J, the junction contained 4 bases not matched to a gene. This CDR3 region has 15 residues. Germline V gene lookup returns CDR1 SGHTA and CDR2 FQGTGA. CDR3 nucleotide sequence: TGTGCCAGCAGCTTAATTCCGGGACAGGGGTACGAGCAGTACTTC. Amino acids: CASSLIPGQGYEQYF.

In nucleotides, the CDR3 is TGCGCCAGCAGCCCTAGAGATTCCGGCGGCGGGGAGCTGTTTTTT. Residues: CASSPRDSGGGELFF. This chain joins TRBV4-3 and TRBJ2-2; D call uncertain. CDR1 and CDR2 (germline): LGHNA, YSLEER. Trimming removed 4 bases from V and 7 bases from J, with 16 bases in between. This CDR3 is built from 15 residues.